This TCR beta chain was recovered during a study of blood T cells in healthy people across ages. Overall study findings and caveats: Strong correlation existed between TCR beta diversity and naive T cell percentage.

With a J-beta primer mix and a sample-barcoded 5' primer, a second PCR ran about 7 to 11 cycles. Sequencing of every sample gave 3 million or more CDR3-containing paired-end reads. TCRdb independently ran MiXCR on the 5' RACE reads; one entry per CDR3 protein. Among about 1.5 million distinct CDR3 sequences listed, 35% to 45% were seen once. With regard to this clonotype: The antigen is unknown.

Looked up from germline, CDR1 is MNHNY and CDR2 is SVGAGI (reference sequence). CDR3 size: 15 residues. V lost 7 bases to trimming and J lost 4 bases; unmatched junction nucleotides: 10. The source of this sequence is a woman aged 18-29 years in good health. The rearrangement joins TRBV6-6 to TRBJ2-5, with 9 positions matching TRBD2. The sample consisted of blood. The chain's CDR3 is CASKWALAGAETQYF. The CDR3 bases are TGTGCCAGCAAATGGGCCTTAGCGGGGGCAGAGACCCAGTACTTC.